This TCR beta chain comes out of a study of cytomegalovirus exposure and HLA in healthy donors. Amplification used 60 Vbeta primers and 13 Jbeta primers. Libraries were prepared by immunoSEQ multiplex PCR; TCRdb keeps only in-frame clonotypes and omits some of them. The sample carries about 190,000 clones, around four fifths recorded once. CDR3 length: 13 amino acids. Trimming left V 4 bases short and J 2 bases short, with 9 bases between. Germline V CDR1 and CDR2: MNHEY, SMNVEV (reference sequence). Study conclusions and caveats: Some V segments (TRBV6-2 and TRBV6-3 among them) were excluded as indistinguishable. HLA alleles showed associations with some 15,000 TCR beta sequences in a later analysis, at a 0.05 false discovery rate. Earlier findings revealed that most TCR beta V segments proved productive either about 90% or about 30% of the time.

Remarks on this clone: Antigen unknown.

Sequencing was performed on PBMCs. The rearrangement joins TRBV27 to TRBJ2-7; possible D gene TRBD1, 6 bases. The TCR comes from a man aged 35-49 years in good health and CMV-seropositive. The CDR3 coding sequence is TGTGCCAGCAGTTCCAGGGGCCCCTACGAGCAGTACTTC. Amino acid sequence: CASSSRGPYEQYF.